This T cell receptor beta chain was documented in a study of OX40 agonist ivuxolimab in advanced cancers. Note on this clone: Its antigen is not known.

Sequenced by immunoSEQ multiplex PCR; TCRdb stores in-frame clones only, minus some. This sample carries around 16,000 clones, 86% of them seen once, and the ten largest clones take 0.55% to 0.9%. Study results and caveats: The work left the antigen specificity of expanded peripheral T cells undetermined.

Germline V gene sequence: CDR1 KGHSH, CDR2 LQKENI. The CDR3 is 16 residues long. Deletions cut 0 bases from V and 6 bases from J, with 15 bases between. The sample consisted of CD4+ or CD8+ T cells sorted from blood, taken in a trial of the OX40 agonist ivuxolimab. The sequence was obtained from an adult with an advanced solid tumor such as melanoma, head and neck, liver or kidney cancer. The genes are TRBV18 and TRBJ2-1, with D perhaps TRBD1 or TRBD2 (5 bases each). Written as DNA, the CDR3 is TGTGCCAGCTCACCACCCAGGAGTGAGGGGTCCAATGAGCAGTTCTTC. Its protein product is CASSPPRSEGSNEQFF.